The present entry profiles one TCR beta chain with its context. This specimen belongs to a study of shared clonotypes between healthy human individuals. CDR1 and CDR2 from the germline V gene are SGHRS and YFSETQ. The ends lost 0 bases at V and 7 bases at J; junction bases unmatched: 6. The CDR3 loop spans 15 amino acids. Replicate PCRs run on unsorted PBMC used roughly 320 ng DNA, which was 30,000 or so T cell genomes. Study processing details: There were no quality scores in the junction-only immunoSEQ sequences, so filtering differed. Sequencing was performed with immunoSEQ multiplex PCR; in TCRdb, only in-frame clones are kept and a portion is missing. V and J calls and clone size are copied from that table; D and trimming were computed from the DNA. In the table there are about 490,000 clones, 65% to 80% of which are singletons.

Input material: PBMCs. The chain links TRBV5-1 to TRBJ2-2; TRBD1 matches 7 bases. The clonotype comes from a woman in her thirties or forties in good health. Some clones in this sample may be carry-over from other donors' samples. The DNA for the CDR3 is TGCGCCAGCAGCTTGGTAGCAGGGGGTGTCGGGGAGCTGTTTTTT. It yields the protein CASSLVAGGVGELFF.